This T cell receptor (beta chain) emerged from a study of T cell responses to AZD1222 COVID-19 vaccine. Produced via immunoSEQ multiplex PCR; TCRdb's table is partial and in-frame only. The table includes 90,000 to 95,000 clones, about 90% detected once. As for this clone: Its specificity is unknown.

Germline V lookup: CDR1 MNHEY, CDR2 SMNVEV (reference sequence). Trimming left V 7 bases short and J 1 base short, with 19 bases between. This CDR3 spans 16 amino acids. Study results and caveats: Breadth and depth of Spike-specific TCRs rose after two AZD1222 doses. Repertoire samples came only from after the peak T cell response.

This chain connects TRBV27 to TRBJ1-1; D call uncertain. Sample: peripheral blood, taken on day 0 of AZD1222 vaccination. The clonotype was recovered from an adult in good health. CDR3: CASITSQGGPNTEAFF. In nucleotides, the CDR3 is TGTGCCAGCATCACATCCCAAGGCGGGCCGAACACTGAAGCTTTCTTT.